The TCR beta chain under discussion was sequenced for a study of blood T cells in healthy people across ages. Study-wide findings and caveats: Total diversity from one million sequenced T cells was likely underestimated. Naive T cell percentage showed a strong correlation with TCR beta diversity.

Peripheral blood was drawn, about 10 milliliters per donor. Per sample, extraction of total RNA gave at least 5.5 micrograms in every case. Combining a sample-barcoded 5' primer with a J-beta primer mix, a second PCR ran for roughly 7 to 12 cycles. Via MiXCR, TCRdb re-called the 5' RACE reads, giving one row per CDR3 protein. The data show 700,000 to 900,000 distinct CDR3 sequences, approximately 53% seen once. CDR1 SGHTA and CDR2 FQGNSA come from the germline V gene. Trimming removed 5 bases at V and 11 bases at J, with 9 bases between. CDR3 size: 11 residues. The sample holds a few counts of this clonotype. Its antigen is unidentified.

The TCR originated in a man at least 80 years old in good health. The genes are TRBV7-2 and TRBJ2-2; tentative D call: TRBD2 (5 bases). What was sequenced was blood. The CDR3 reads CASSPGYELFF. The CDR3 coding sequence is TGTGCCAGCAGCCCGGGGTATGAGCTGTTTTTT.